The 3 T cell receptor beta chains listed next were all sequenced from one sample in a study of early T cells in non-severe SARS-CoV-2 infection. One entry per CDR3 protein, called by TCRdb with MiXCR from the 5' RACE reads. Of tens of thousands of distinct CDR3 sequences listed, under 7% are singletons. The sequencing here drew on whole blood, taken at baseline. The source is an adult who was a healthcare worker with PCR-confirmed SARS-CoV-2 infection or an uninfected control (not recorded which).

CDR3: CASSYGWDSPLHF. CDR3 in DNA: TGTGCCAGCAGTTACGGGTGGGATTCACCCCTCCACTTT. The chain recombines TRBV6-5 with TRBJ1-6, with D unclear. Germline CDR1 reads MNHEY; CDR2 reads SVGAGI. Trimming shortened V by 2 bases and J by 8 bases, and 7 bases separated the two germline ends. The CDR3 has 13 amino acids.

As regards this clonotype: A much bigger clone sits one base away, suggesting this may be a read error. This rearrangement joins TRBV7-8 to TRBJ1-3; the match to TRBD1 covers 7 bases. Losses at the gene ends were 5 bases for V and 0 bases for J; bases not matched to a gene: 7. CDR1 SGHVS and CDR2 FQNEAQ come from the germline V gene. The CDR3 consists of 16 residues. In DNA, the CDR3 is TGTGCCAGCAGCGGTACAGGGGTAGTCTCTGGAAACACCATATATTTT. Amino acids: CASSGTGVVSGNTIYF.

This clonotype was picked up a small number of times. This chain connects TRBV7-2 to TRBJ1-1; unclear D gene. CDR1 and CDR2 from the germline V gene are SGHTA and FQGNSA. The CDR3 contains 11 residues. Between the trimmed V and J ends, which lost 2 bases and 11 bases, there was a span of 9 bases. CDR3 nucleotides: TGTGCCAGCAGCTTAACCGGGGAGGCTTTCTTT. Its translation is CASSLTGEAFF.